The 4 T cell receptor beta chains below come from one sample, sequenced in a study of CD8 T cells in ankylosing spondylitis. A single record per CDR3 protein comes from TCRdb applying MiXCR to the 5' RACE reads. The table lists about 210,000 distinct CDR3 sequences, roughly 8% of them singletons. The sample comprised blood, either unsorted or a sorted T cell fraction (not recorded which). The receptors here all came from a female donor with ankylosing spondylitis or in good health (not recorded which).

This clonotype was found many times. The chain has TRBV5-1 and TRBJ2-5; D is uncertain. The ends were cut back, 2 bases at V and 5 bases at J, with 10 bases in the middle. The CDR3 length is 13 residues. Germline V gene sequence: CDR1 SGHRS, CDR2 YFSETQ. The CDR3 region is CASSFNVGETQYF. As DNA, the CDR3 is TGCGCCAGCAGCTTTAACGTGGGGGAGACCCAGTACTTC.

This clonotype was counted ten times or more. The chain links TRBV10-3 to TRBJ2-5; no clear D. Trimming pared 4 bases from V and 1 base from J, leaving 7 bases between. The CDR3 spans 13 residues. Germline assignment: CDR1 ENHRY and CDR2 SYGVKD. The CDR3 DNA sequence: TGTGCCATCAGTGCATCTATCCAAGAGACCCAGTACTTC. It encodes CAISASIQETQYF.

This clonotype has ten or more counts. The chain recombines TRBV7-2 with TRBJ2-5; D ambiguous. Trimming removed 5 bases from V and 3 bases from J, with 10 bases in between. The V gene's germline CDR1 is SGHTA and CDR2 FQGNSA. This CDR3 is 13 amino acids long. The CDR3 sequence: CASSLWTKETQYF. DNA for the CDR3: TGTGCCAGCAGCCTCTGGACGAAAGAGACCCAGTACTTC.

This clonotype was seen ten or more times. V and J are TRBV4-3 and TRBJ2-3; D is tentatively TRBD1 or TRBD2 (7 bases each). Trimming left V 0 bases short and J 3 bases short, with 16 bases between. CDR1 is LGHNA and CDR2 is YSLEER in the germline V gene. This CDR3 is 17 amino acids long. The CDR3: CASSQEVTQGGTDTQYF. In DNA, the CDR3 is TGCGCCAGCAGCCAAGAAGTTACCCAGGGGGGGACAGATACGCAGTATTTT.